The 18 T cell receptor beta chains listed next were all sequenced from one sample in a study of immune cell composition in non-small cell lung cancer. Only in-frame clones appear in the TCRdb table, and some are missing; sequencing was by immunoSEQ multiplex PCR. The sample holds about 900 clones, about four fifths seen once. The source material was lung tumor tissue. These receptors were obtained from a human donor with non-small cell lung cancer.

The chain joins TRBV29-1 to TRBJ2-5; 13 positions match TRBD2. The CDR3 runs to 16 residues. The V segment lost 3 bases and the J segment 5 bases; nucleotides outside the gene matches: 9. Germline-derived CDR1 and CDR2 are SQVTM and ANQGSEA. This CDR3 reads CSVDGGLAGARETQYF. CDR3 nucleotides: TGCAGCGTTGATGGTGGACTAGCGGGGGCCCGGGAGACCCAGTACTTC.

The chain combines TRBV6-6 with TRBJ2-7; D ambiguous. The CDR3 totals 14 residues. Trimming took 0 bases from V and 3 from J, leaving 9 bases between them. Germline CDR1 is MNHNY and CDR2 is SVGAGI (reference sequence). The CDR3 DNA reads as TGTGCCAGCAGTTACTCGAACTTGAACTACGAGCAGTACTTC. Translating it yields CASSYSNLNYEQYF.

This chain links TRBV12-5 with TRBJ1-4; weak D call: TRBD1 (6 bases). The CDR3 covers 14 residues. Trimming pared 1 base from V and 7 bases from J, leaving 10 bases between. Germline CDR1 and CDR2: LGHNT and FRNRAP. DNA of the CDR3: TGTGCTAGTGGTTTGGGGGGGCAGGCTGAAAAACTGTTTTTT. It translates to CASGLGGQAEKLFF.

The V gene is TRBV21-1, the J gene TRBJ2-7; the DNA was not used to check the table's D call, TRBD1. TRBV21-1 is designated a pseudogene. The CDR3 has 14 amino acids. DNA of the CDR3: TGTGCCAGCAGGACAGGGGCTAAAACCTACGAGCAGTACTTC. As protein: CASRTGAKTYEQYF.

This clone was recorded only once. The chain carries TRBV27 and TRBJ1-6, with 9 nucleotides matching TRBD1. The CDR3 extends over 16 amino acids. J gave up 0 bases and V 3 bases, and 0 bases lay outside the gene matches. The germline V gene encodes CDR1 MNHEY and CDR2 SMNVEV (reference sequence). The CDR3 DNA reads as TGTGCCAGCAGTTTGACAGGGGGCTCCTATAATTCACCCCTCCACTTT. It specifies CASSLTGGSYNSPLHF.

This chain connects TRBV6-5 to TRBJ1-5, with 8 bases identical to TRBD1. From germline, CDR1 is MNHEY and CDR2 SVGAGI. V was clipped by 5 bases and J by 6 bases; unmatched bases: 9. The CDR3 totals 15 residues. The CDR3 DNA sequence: TGTGCCAGCAGTCCGGACAGGGCGGGGCGTCAGCCCCAGCATTTT. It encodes CASSPDRAGRQPQHF.

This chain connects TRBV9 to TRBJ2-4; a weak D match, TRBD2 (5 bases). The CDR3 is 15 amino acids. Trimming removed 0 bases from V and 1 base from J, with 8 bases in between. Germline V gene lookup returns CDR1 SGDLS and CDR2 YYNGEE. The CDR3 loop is CASSVGGMAKNIQYF. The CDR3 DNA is TGTGCCAGCAGCGTAGGAGGGATGGCCAAAAACATTCAGTACTTC.

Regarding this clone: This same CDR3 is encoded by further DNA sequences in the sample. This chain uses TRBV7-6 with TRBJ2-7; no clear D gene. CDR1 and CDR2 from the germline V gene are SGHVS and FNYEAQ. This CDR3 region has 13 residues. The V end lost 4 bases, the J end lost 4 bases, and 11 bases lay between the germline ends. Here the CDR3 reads CASSSGPNYEQYF. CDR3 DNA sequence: TGTGCCAGCAGCTCCGGGCCGAATTACGAGCAGTACTTC.

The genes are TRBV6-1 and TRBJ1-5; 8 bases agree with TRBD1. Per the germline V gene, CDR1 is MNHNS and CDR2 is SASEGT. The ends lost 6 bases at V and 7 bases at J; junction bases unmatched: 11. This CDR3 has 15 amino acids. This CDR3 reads CASSTDRVRRQPQHF. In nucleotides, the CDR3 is TGTGCCAGCAGCACGGACAGGGTTCGGCGGCAGCCCCAGCATTTT.

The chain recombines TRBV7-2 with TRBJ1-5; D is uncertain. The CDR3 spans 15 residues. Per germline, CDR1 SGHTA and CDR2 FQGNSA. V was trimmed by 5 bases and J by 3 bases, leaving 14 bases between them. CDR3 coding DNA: TGTGCCAGCAGCGCGGGAAGGACGCTCAATCAGCCCCAGCATTTT. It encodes CASSAGRTLNQPQHF.

The CDR3 nucleotides read TGCAGCGTTGAAGGGACGGCCACTAATGAAAAACTGTTTTTT. Its translation: CSVEGTATNEKLFF. The chain employs TRBV29-1 and TRBJ1-4, with D unclear. The V gene's germline CDR1 is SQVTM and CDR2 ANQGSEA. The V end was cut by 1 base, the J end by 2 bases, with 8 bases between. CDR3 length: 14 residues. Full variable domain (rest looked up from reference TRBV29-1 and TRBJ1-4): SAVISQKPSRDICQRGTSLTIQCQVDSQVTMMFWYRQQPGQSLTLIATANQGSEATYESGFVIDKFPISRPNLTFSTLTVSNMSPEDSSIYLCSVEGTATNEKLFFGSGTQLSVL.

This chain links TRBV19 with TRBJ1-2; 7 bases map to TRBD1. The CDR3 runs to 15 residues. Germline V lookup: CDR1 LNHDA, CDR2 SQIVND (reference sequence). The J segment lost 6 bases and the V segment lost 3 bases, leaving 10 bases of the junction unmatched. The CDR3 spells CASSIGTVARDGYTF. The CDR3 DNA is TGTGCCAGTAGTATCGGGACAGTCGCCCGTGATGGCTACACCTTC.

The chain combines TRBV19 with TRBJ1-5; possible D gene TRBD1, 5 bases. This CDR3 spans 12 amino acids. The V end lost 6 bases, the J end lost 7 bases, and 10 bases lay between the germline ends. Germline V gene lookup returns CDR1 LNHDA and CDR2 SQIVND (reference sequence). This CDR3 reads CASSNRPQPQHF. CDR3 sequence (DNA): TGTGCCAGTAGCAACAGGCCCCAGCCCCAGCATTTT.

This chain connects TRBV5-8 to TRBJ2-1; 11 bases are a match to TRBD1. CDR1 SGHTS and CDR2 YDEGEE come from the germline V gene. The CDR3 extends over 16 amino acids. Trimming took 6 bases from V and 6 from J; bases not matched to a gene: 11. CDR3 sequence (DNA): TGTGCCAGCACCCTGGGGGGACAGGGGGTTGGCAATGAGCAGTTCTTC. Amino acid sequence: CASTLGGQGVGNEQFF.

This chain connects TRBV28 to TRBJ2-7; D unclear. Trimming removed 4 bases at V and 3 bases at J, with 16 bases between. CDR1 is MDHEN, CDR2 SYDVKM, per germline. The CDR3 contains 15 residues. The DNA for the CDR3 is TGTGCCAGCAGTTCCGGGCCGGTGGGGAACTACGAGCAGTACTTC. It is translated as CASSSGPVGNYEQYF.

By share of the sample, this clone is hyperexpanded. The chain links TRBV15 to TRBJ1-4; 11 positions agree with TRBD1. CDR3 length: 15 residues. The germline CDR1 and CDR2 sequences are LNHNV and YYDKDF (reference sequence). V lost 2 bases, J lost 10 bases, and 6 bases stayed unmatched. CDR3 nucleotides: TGTGCCACCAGCAGATCTGGACAGGGGGCTGGAAAACTGTTTTTT. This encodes CATSRSGQGAGKLFF. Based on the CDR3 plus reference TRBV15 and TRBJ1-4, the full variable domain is DAMVIQNPRYQVTQFGKPVTLSCSQTLNHNVMYWYQQKSSQAPKLLFHYYDKDFNNEADTPDNFQSRRPNTSFCFLDIRSPGLGDTAMYLCATSRSGQGAGKLFFGSGTQLSVL.

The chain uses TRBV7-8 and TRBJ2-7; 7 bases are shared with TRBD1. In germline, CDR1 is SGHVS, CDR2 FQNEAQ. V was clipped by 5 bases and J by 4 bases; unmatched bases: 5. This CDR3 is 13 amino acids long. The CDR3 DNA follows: TGTGCCAGCAGCACCCCAGGGGGATACGAGCAGTACTTC. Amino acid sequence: CASSTPGGYEQYF.

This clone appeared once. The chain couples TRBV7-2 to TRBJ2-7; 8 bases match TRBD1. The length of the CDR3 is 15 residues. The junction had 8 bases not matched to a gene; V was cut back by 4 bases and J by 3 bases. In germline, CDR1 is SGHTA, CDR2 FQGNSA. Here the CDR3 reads CASSSTGTGNYEQYF. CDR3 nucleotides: TGTGCCAGCAGCTCGACCGGGACAGGCAACTACGAGCAGTACTTC.